This T cell receptor (beta chain) was retrieved from a study of OX40 agonist ivuxolimab in advanced cancers. Some clones are missing from TCRdb's copy, which holds only in-frame ones; the method was immunoSEQ multiplex PCR. The sample lists roughly 53,000 clones; around 85% were seen once. From germline, CDR1 is SGHVS and CDR2 FQNEAQ. With 1 base clipped from V and 4 bases from J, the junction kept 4 bases outside the gene matches. CDR3 size: 16 residues. Sequenced here: CD4+ or CD8+ T cells sorted from blood, sampled in a trial of the OX40 agonist ivuxolimab. The V call is TRBV7-8, the J call TRBJ2-7; 13 bases match TRBD2. This sequence was found in an adult with an advanced solid tumor such as melanoma, head and neck, liver or kidney cancer. CDR3 loop: CASSLVLGLAGYEQYF. Written as DNA, the CDR3 is TGTGCCAGCAGCTTAGTTCTGGGACTAGCGGGGTACGAGCAGTACTTC.